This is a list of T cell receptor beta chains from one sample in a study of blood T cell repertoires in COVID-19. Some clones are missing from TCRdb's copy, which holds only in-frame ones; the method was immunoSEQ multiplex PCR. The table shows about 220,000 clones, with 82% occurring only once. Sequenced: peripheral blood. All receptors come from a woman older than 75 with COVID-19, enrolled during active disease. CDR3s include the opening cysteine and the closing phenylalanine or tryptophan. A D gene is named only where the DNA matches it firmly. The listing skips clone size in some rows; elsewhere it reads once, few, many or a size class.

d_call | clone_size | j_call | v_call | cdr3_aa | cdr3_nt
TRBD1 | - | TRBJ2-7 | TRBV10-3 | CAINPGQLTYEQYF | TGTGCCATCAATCCGGGACAGTTGACCTACGAGCAGTACTTC
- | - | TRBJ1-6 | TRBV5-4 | CASSVQGSYNSPLHF | TGTGCCAGCAGCGTACAGGGCTCCTATAATTCACCCCTCCACTTT
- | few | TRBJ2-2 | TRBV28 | CASTFRDICF | TGTGCCAGCACCTTCCGGGACATCTGTTTT
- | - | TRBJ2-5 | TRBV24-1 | CATSDLYGSQETQYF | TGTGCCACCAGTGATTTGTATGGGAGCCAAGAGACCCAGTACTTC
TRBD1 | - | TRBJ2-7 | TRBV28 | CASSPFGTGHEQYF | TGTGCCAGCAGCCCTTTCGGGACAGGGCACGAGCAGTACTTC
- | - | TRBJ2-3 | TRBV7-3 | CASSSGLRAGPDTQYF | TGTGCCAGCAGCTCCGGTTTGAGGGCTGGACCAGATACGCAGTATTTT
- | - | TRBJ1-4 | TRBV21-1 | CASSQGQVNEKLFF | TGTGCCAGCAGCCAAGGACAGGTTAACGAAAAACTGTTTTTT
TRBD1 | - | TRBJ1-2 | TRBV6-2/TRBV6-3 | CASSYSLPGQGSGYTF | TGTGCCAGCAGTTACTCACTCCCGGGACAGGGATCTGGCTACACCTTC
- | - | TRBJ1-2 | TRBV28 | CASSFITPPNYGYTF | TGTGCCAGCAGTTTTATTACACCTCCTAACTATGGCTACACCTTC
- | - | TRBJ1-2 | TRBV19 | CASSILGTFSYGYTF | TGTGCCAGTAGTATCCTCGGGACATTCTCGTATGGCTACACCTTC
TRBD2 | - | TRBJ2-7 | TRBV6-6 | CASTQRGGDEQYF | TGTGCCAGCACCCAGCGGGGGGGGGACGAGCAGTACTTC
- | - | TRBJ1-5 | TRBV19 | CASSPDTRILFGNQPQHF | TGTGCCAGTAGCCCGGACACTCGGATTCTTTTCGGCAATCAGCCCCAGCATTTT
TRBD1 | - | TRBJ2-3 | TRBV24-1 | CATSDRGLTDTQYF | TGTGCCACCTCGGACAGGGGGCTGACAGATACGCAGTATTTT
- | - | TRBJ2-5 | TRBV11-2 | CASSLGGRGSETQYF | TGTGCCAGCAGCTTAGGGGGAAGAGGGTCAGAGACCCAGTACTTC
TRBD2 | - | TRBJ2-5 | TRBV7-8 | CASSSGLAGRLGETQYF | TGTGCCAGCAGCTCAGGACTAGCGGGGCGTTTGGGAGAGACCCAGTACTTC
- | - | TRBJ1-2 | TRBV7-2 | CASSLVQGLGYTF | TGTGCCAGCAGCTTAGTGCAGGGGCTTGGCTACACCTTC
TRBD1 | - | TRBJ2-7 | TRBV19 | CASSKGDSTYEQYF | TGTGCCAGTAGCAAGGGGGACAGTACCTACGAGCAGTACTTC
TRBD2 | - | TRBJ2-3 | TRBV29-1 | CSAPRGAGGTDTQYF | TGCAGCGCCCCAAGGGGAGCGGGAGGGACAGATACGCAGTATTTT
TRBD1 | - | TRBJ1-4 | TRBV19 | CATRDRGIEKLFF | TGTGCCACTAGGGACAGGGGAATTGAAAAACTGTTTTTT
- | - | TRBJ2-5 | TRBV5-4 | CASSLEGGIRETQYF | TGTGCCAGCAGCTTGGAAGGGGGAATTCGGGAGACCCAGTACTTC
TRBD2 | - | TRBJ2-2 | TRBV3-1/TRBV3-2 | CASSQVASGGANTGELFF | TGTGCCAGCAGCCAAGTTGCTAGCGGGGGGGCAAACACCGGGGAGCTGTTTTTT
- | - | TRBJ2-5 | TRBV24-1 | CATSDPRGAETQYF | TGTGCCACCAGTGACCCTCGGGGGGCAGAGACCCAGTACTTC
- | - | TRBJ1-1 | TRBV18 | CASRTALNTEAFF | TGTGCCAGCAGGACAGCCTTGAACACTGAAGCTTTCTTT
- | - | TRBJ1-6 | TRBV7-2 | CASRPGQLNSPLHF | TGTGCCAGCAGGCCCGGACAGCTTAATTCACCCCTCCACTTT
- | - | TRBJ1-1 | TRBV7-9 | CASSLGGMAFF | TGTGCCAGCAGCTTAGGGGGCATGGCTTTCTTT
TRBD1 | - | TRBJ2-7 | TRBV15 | CATSRHRDRSYEQYF | TGTGCCACCAGCAGACACCGGGACAGATCCTACGAGCAGTACTTC
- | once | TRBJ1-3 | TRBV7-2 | CASSLGSGKMRDTIYF | TGTGCCAGCAGCTTAGGGTCTGGGAAGATGAGGGACACCATATATTTT
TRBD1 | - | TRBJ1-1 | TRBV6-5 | CASSYSGQGGNTEAFF | TGTGCCAGCAGTTACTCGGGACAGGGGGGGAACACTGAAGCTTTCTTT
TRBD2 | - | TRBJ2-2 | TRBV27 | CASSRLAGGTGELFF | TGTGCCAGCAGTCGACTAGCGGGGGGCACCGGGGAGCTGTTTTTT
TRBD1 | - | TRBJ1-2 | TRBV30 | CAWSRDRVDGYTF | TGTGCCTGGAGTCGGGACAGGGTGGACGGCTACACCTTC
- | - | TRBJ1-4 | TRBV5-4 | CASSVNRAVDEKLFF | TGTGCCAGCAGCGTCAACAGGGCGGTTGACGAAAAACTGTTTTTT
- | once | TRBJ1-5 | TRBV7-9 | CASSFQDQPQHF | TGTGCCAGCAGCTTCCAGGATCAGCCCCAGCATTTT
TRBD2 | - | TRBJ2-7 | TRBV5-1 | CASSRSGGTLLTYEQYF | TGCGCCAGCAGCCGTAGCGGGGGGACTCTTTTGACCTACGAGCAGTACTTC
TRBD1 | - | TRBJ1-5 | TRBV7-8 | CASSLGQTGRNQPQHF | TGTGCCAGCAGCTTGGGCCAGACAGGGAGAAATCAGCCCCAGCATTTT
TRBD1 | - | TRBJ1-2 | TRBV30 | CAWGDSKFYGYTF | TGTGCCTGGGGGGACAGTAAATTCTATGGCTACACCTTC
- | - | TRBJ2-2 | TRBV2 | CASRTSLNTGELFF | TGTGCCAGCAGGACTTCCCTAAACACCGGGGAGCTGTTTTTT